These 28 T cell receptor beta chains came from one sample sequenced in a study of blood T cells in healthy people across ages. A second PCR, run for roughly 7 to 11 cycles, used a sample-barcoded 5' primer plus a J-beta primer mix. TCRdb re-called the 5' RACE reads with MiXCR, one entry per CDR3 protein. The sample records around 1,600,000 distinct CDR3 sequences, 40% to 45% being singletons. The sample comprised blood. The receptors originated from a young woman in good health.

This clonotype was seen a handful of times. The chain joins TRBV20-1 to TRBJ2-2; a weak D match, TRBD1 (5 bases). V was pared by 3 bases and J by 2 bases, with 13 bases between. This CDR3 region has 15 residues. Germline V gene data show CDR1 as DFQATT and CDR2 as SNEGSKA (reference sequence). The CDR3 DNA reads as TGCAGTGCTAGTCGCGACAGTCACAACACCGGGGAGCTGTTTTTT. As protein: CSASRDSHNTGELFF.

V usage is TRBV7-2 and J usage is TRBJ2-1; no clear D gene. This CDR3 has 12 residues. Trimming removed 6 bases at V and 9 bases at J, with 12 bases between. CDR1 is SGHTA, CDR2 FQGNSA, per germline. Written as DNA, the CDR3 is TGTGCCAGCAGTCGGATTGGAGCTGAGCAGTTCTTC. Its translation: CASSRIGAEQFF.

This clonotype was counted only a few times. The CDR3 protein is CASSLGQTHQPQHF. The CDR3 DNA reads TGTGCCAGCAGCTTGGGACAGACCCATCAGCCCCAGCATTTT. The chain links TRBV5-5 to TRBJ1-5, with a tentative D call TRBD1 (5 bases). The germline V gene has CDR1 SGHKS and CDR2 YYEKEE (reference sequence). The ends were cut back, 0 bases at V and 5 bases at J, with 9 bases in the middle. This CDR3 spans 14 amino acids. The whole variable domain, filled in from reference TRBV5-5 and TRBJ1-5, reads DAGVTQSPTHLIKTRGQQVTLRCSPISGHKSVSWYQQVLGQGPQFIFQYYEKEERGRGNFPDRFSARQFPNYSSELNVNALLLGDSALYLCASSLGQTHQPQHFGDGTRLSIL.

The chain recombines TRBV20-1 with TRBJ2-5; D is undetermined. V dropped 1 base and J dropped 1 base, with 7 bases sitting between them. Germline V CDR1 and CDR2: DFQATT, SNEGSKA (reference sequence). CDR3 length: 13 amino acids. The DNA of the CDR3 is TGCAGTGCTAGAGTTTCTCTCCAAGAGACCCAGTACTTC. Encoded protein: CSARVSLQETQYF.

This clonotype was picked up one time. Germline and junction disagree at one end, which may indicate a read error. V usage is TRBV14 and J usage is TRBJ1-1; D call uncertain. The V gene's germline CDR1 is SGHDN and CDR2 FVKESK. The CDR3 length is 14 residues. CDR3 region: CAGSHPVGSTEAFF. CDR3 DNA sequence: TGTGCCGGCAGCCATCCCGTTGGGAGCACTGAAGCTTTCTTT.

The rearrangement joins TRBV4-1 to TRBJ1-4, with D maybe TRBD1 (5 bases). Germline CDR1 reads MGHRA; CDR2 reads YSYEKL. The CDR3 spans 19 residues. Trimming removed 2 bases from V and 0 bases from J, with 19 bases in between. The CDR3 here is CASSQRSSGTAATNEKLFF. CDR3 bases: TGCGCCAGCAGCCAAAGATCTAGTGGGACTGCCGCAACTAATGAAAAACTGTTTTTT.

The sample holds one count of this clonotype. A much larger clonotype is one base distant, so this may be a read error. The chain uses TRBV29-1 and TRBJ2-5, with a possible D match to TRBD2 (6 bases). V was shortened by 4 bases and J by 11 bases, with 17 bases between the two germline ends. The germline CDR1 and CDR2 sequences are SQVTM and ANQGSEA. The CDR3 runs to 12 residues. DNA of the CDR3: TGCAGCGTTGGGGACTTTTACAATGAGCAGTACTTC. As protein: CSVGDFYNEQYF.

This clonotype occurred a few times. This sequence joins TRBV6-1 and TRBJ2-3, with TRBD2 matching over 9 bases. After removal of 7 bases from V and 8 bases from J, the junction contained 13 bases not matched to a gene. Germline CDR1 reads MNHNS; CDR2 reads SASEGT. The CDR3 contains 15 residues. CDR3: CASTGTSPSWVTQYF. The CDR3 nucleotides read TGTGCCAGCACTGGGACTAGCCCTAGTTGGGTTACGCAGTATTTT.

The chain employs TRBV6-2 or TRBV6-3 and TRBJ2-7, with D possibly being TRBD1 (6 bases). Trimming removed 4 bases at V and 7 bases at J, with 14 bases between. CDR1 is MNHEY and CDR2 is SVGEGT in the germline V gene. CDR3 length equals 13 residues. CDR3 coding DNA: TGTGCCAGCAGTTCCAGGGGTTGGGGTGAGCAGTACTTC. Its translation: CASSSRGWGEQYF.

In its sample, this clonotype was seen a few times. J is TRBJ1-2 and V is TRBV25-1, with TRBD1 as a possible D gene (5 bases). The CDR3 consists of 14 residues. Germline lookup yields CDR1 MGHDK and CDR2 SYGVNS. The V end was cut by 4 bases, the J end by 8 bases, with 17 bases between. The CDR3 DNA follows: TGTGCCAGCAGTGTGCCGGGACGAGGAGTAGGCTACACCTTC. Translated, it gives CASSVPGRGVGYTF.

The chain employs TRBV6-2 or TRBV6-3 and TRBJ2-5, with D tentatively TRBD2 (6 bases). Matching the DNA end better, TRBJ2-7 makes the J call doubtful. Germline V gene data show CDR1 as MNHEY and CDR2 as SVGEGT. This CDR3 region has 14 residues. The CDR3 region has the DNA TGTGCCAGCAGTTACGGAGGGCTAAACGACGAGCAGTACTTC. It is translated as CASSYGGLNDEQYF.

V gene TRBV5-1 combines with J gene TRBJ1-1, with unresolved D. This CDR3 region has 14 residues. Germline V gives CDR1 SGHRS, CDR2 YFSETQ. V lost 0 bases and J lost 5, with 11 bases in between. The chain's CDR3 is CASSLVGKITEAFF. The CDR3 DNA reads as TGCGCCAGCAGCTTGGTCGGGAAGATAACTGAAGCTTTCTTT.

The genes are TRBV4-1 and TRBJ2-7; no definite D call. The CDR3 totals 14 residues. Germline V gives CDR1 MGHRA, CDR2 YSYEKL. The V gene lost 0 bases and the J gene lost 4 bases, with 10 bases spanning the gap. The CDR3 is CASSQDQRVYEQYF. The CDR3, as DNA: TGCGCCAGCAGCCAAGATCAGAGAGTTTACGAGCAGTACTTC.

This clonotype was detected ten times or more. This chain connects TRBV6-6 to TRBJ1-2; D ambiguous. Trimming left V 2 bases short and J 0 bases short, with 7 bases between. The CDR3 has 14 amino acids. Looked up from germline, CDR1 is MNHNY and CDR2 is SVGAGI (reference sequence). The CDR3 region is CASSYDGANYGYTF. The DNA for the CDR3 is TGTGCCAGCAGTTACGACGGCGCTAACTATGGCTACACCTTC.

This chain links TRBV20-1 with TRBJ2-1; 11 nucleotides align to TRBD2. CDR1 and CDR2 from the germline V gene are DFQATT and SNEGSKA (reference sequence). The CDR3 spans 17 residues. Trimming cost V 0 bases and J 10 bases; bases outside gene matches: 14. The CDR3 region is CSARDRSWLAGGGEQFF. The CDR3, as DNA: TGCAGTGCTAGAGATCGAAGTTGGCTAGCGGGAGGTGGAGAGCAGTTCTTC.

The chain uses TRBV21-1 and TRBJ1-2. TRBV21-1 is given as a pseudogene. This CDR3 is built from 13 residues. Written as DNA, the CDR3 is TGTGCCAGCGGAGGAGAGGCTAGGGATGGCTACACCTTC. The encoded protein is CASGGEARDGYTF.

This chain links TRBV20-1 with TRBJ2-1; 7 bases match TRBD1. This CDR3 spans 14 amino acids. The junction had 4 bases not matched to a gene; V was cut back by 1 base and J by 4 bases. Germline V gene data show CDR1 as DFQATT and CDR2 as SNEGSKA (reference sequence). The CDR3 sequence: CSARGARGYNEQFF. The DNA for the CDR3 is TGCAGTGCTAGAGGGGCCAGGGGGTACAATGAGCAGTTCTTC.

The V call is TRBV28, the J call TRBJ2-7, with 7 bases that match TRBD2. Unmatched junction bases numbered 6, after V lost 3 bases and J lost 1 base. The CDR3 spans 15 residues. Germline loops: CDR1 MDHEN, CDR2 SYDVKM. The CDR3 DNA is TGTGCCAGCAGTTTCCGGGGGGTAAAATCCTACGAGCAGTACTTC. It encodes CASSFRGVKSYEQYF.

V and J are TRBV29-1 and TRBJ2-2, with 12 bases identical to TRBD2. This CDR3 is 15 amino acids long. CDR1 is SQVTM, CDR2 ANQGSEA, per germline. J lost 10 bases, V lost 4 bases, and 10 bases had no gene match. In DNA, the CDR3 is TGCAGCGTTGTTCCTAGCGGGAGGGCCTCCGAGGAGCTGTTTTTT. As protein: CSVVPSGRASEELFF.

This chain joins TRBV12-3 or TRBV12-4 and TRBJ1-4, with D maybe TRBD1 (6 bases). V was clipped by 1 base and J by 6 bases, with 6 bases between them. This CDR3 region has 13 residues. CDR3 sequence: CASSLGGHEKLFF. Written as DNA, the CDR3 is TGTGCCAGCAGTTTAGGGGGGCATGAAAAACTGTTTTTT.

Concerning this clonotype itself: The junction and the germline gene differ at one end; a read error may be behind it. The V and J genes are TRBV10-3 and TRBJ1-2; no firm D call. Germline lookup yields CDR1 ENHRY and CDR2 SYGVKD. There are 12 residues in the CDR3. The CDR3 region is CANSDSHYGYTF. The CDR3 bases are TGTGCCAACAGTGACTCCCACTATGGCTACACCTTC.

About this clonotype: At one end the junction does not follow the germline gene, possibly because of a read error. The V and J genes are TRBV3-1 and TRBJ1-2; weak D call: TRBD1 (5 bases). Germline lookup yields CDR1 LGHDT and CDR2 YNNKEL (reference sequence). The CDR3 is made up of 14 amino acids. The CDR3 DNA sequence: TGTGCCGGCAGCCCTTCGACCGGGGGCTATGGCTACACCTTC. Protein: CAGSPSTGGYGYTF.

This clonotype was picked up a small number of times. The genes are TRBV7-8 and TRBJ2-1; no definite D call. V was shortened by 0 bases and J by 4 bases, with 16 bases between the two germline ends. The germline CDR1 and CDR2 sequences are SGHVS and FQNEAQ. This CDR3 is 17 amino acids long. The CDR3 loop is CASSLAPPWQRYNEQFF. As DNA, the CDR3 is TGTGCCAGCAGCTTAGCCCCTCCCTGGCAGCGTTACAATGAGCAGTTCTTC. The full variable domain, rest sourced from reference TRBV7-8 and TRBJ2-1, is GAGVSQSPRYKVAKRGQDVALRCDPISGHVSLFWYQQALGQGPEFLTYFQNEAQLDKSGLPSDRFFAERPEGSVSTLKIQRTQQEDSAVYLCASSLAPPWQRYNEQFFGPGTRLTVL.

This clonotype was seen a handful of times. The rearrangement links TRBV7-9 to TRBJ2-3; 7 bases map to TRBD2. Germline V gene sequence: CDR1 SEHNR, CDR2 FQNEAQ (reference sequence). The CDR3 has 15 residues. Trimming took 5 bases from V and 2 from J; bases not matched to a gene: 7. The CDR3 DNA reads TGTGCCAGCAGCCCGGGACTACTTCTCACAGATACGCAGTATTTT. Its translation: CASSPGLLLTDTQYF.

This clonotype was seen only a few times. The chain employs TRBV6-2 or TRBV6-3 and TRBJ2-1; 7 nucleotides align to TRBD1. From germline, CDR1 is MNHEY and CDR2 SVGEGT. V was pared by 6 bases and J by 9 bases, with 11 bases of the junction left unmatched. The CDR3 contains 14 residues. CDR3 coding DNA: TGTGCCAGCAGGGGGAATATCGACAGGGCTGAGCAGTTCTTC. It is translated as CASRGNIDRAEQFF.

This clonotype was picked up one time. The chain employs TRBV7-8 and TRBJ2-3; 9 bases line up with TRBD2. The CDR3 has 16 amino acids. V dropped 5 bases and J dropped 2; count of bases not matched to a gene: 8. The germline V gene has CDR1 SGHVS and CDR2 FQNEAQ. The CDR3 region is CASSKGAGGSTDTQYF. As DNA, the CDR3 is TGTGCCAGCAGCAAAGGAGCGGGGGGCTCCACAGATACGCAGTATTTT.

This clonotype was detected a few times. This chain uses TRBV20-1 with TRBJ1-4; 8 nucleotides line up with TRBD1. Germline CDR1 and CDR2: DFQATT and SNEGSKA (reference sequence). J was trimmed by 8 bases and V by 0 bases; bases with no gene match: 5. This CDR3 is built from 14 residues. CDR3 DNA sequence: TGCAGTGCTAGAGAGCAGGGGGCCGGGGAAAAACTGTTTTTT. It specifies CSAREQGAGEKLFF.

The V call is TRBV4-1, the J call TRBJ1-2, with 9 bases that match TRBD1. CDR1 is MGHRA and CDR2 is YSYEKL in the germline V gene. After removal of 4 bases from V and 2 bases from J, the junction contained 5 bases not matched to a gene. CDR3 size: 15 residues. In DNA form, the CDR3 reads TGCGCCAGCAGCCGGACGGGACAGGGAAACTATGGCTACACCTTC. Its translation is CASSRTGQGNYGYTF.